These T cell receptor beta chains were read from a single sample in a study of beta chain features in type 1 diabetes. TCRdb's copy holds only in-frame clones and misses some; the assay was immunoSEQ multiplex PCR. This sample has roughly 260,000 clones, with approximately 10% found just once. The sequenced material came from naive CD4+ T cells from blood. The receptors stem from a man aged 25-45 years with type 1 diabetes. Each CDR3 is given with its conserved first and last residue. The D gene is left open where the match is weak. The size entry is marked missing in some rows and otherwise reads once, few, many or a size class.

TRBV6-5	.	TRBD1	TRBJ1-2	CASSRGQGYGYTF	TGTGCCAGCAGCCGGGGACAGGGGTATGGCTACACCTTC
TRBV29-1	few	TRBD2	TRBJ2-3	CSVGISGGNTQYF	TGCAGCGTTGGGATTAGCGGGGGGAATACGCAGTATTTT
TRBV7-2	.	TRBD2	TRBJ2-5	CASSLAVAGRETQYF	TGTGCCAGCAGCTTAGCGGTAGCGGGGCGGGAGACCCAGTACTTC
TRBV12-5	.	.	TRBJ2-6	CASGLDGGFWSGANVLTF	TGTGCTAGTGGTTTGGATGGGGGGTTTTGGTCTGGGGCCAACGTCCTGACTTTC
TRBV5-1	few	.	TRBJ1-4	CASSLGPATNEKLFF	TGCGCCAGCAGCTTGGGTCCGGCAACTAATGAAAAACTGTTTTTT
TRBV30	.	.	TRBJ1-6	CAWSVPGSYNSPLHF	TGTGCCTGGAGTGTACCCGGCTCCTATAATTCACCCCTCCACTTT
TRBV7-2	.	TRBD2	TRBJ2-3	CASSPSSGGALADTQYF	TGTGCCAGCAGCCCCTCGAGCGGGGGGGCCCTCGCAGATACGCAGTATTTT
TRBV5-6	few	.	TRBJ1-2	CASSRGQWIGYTF	TGTGCCAGCAGCCGCGGACAGTGGATTGGCTACACCTTC
TRBV2	.	TRBD1	TRBJ2-5	CASSDPHGTGGQETQYF	TGTGCCAGCAGTGATCCCCACGGGACAGGGGGACAAGAGACCCAGTACTTC
TRBV7-6	.	.	TRBJ2-1	CASSLAGALQFF	TGTGCCAGCAGCTTAGCGGGGGCATTGCAGTTCTTC
TRBV9	few	TRBD1	TRBJ1-3	CASSALDRGYNTIYF	TGTGCCAGCAGCGCCCTCGACAGGGGTTACAACACCATATATTTT
TRBV28	.	.	TRBJ2-2	CASSFAGLNTGELFF	TGTGCCAGCAGTTTCGCGGGTCTGAACACCGGGGAGCTGTTTTTT
TRBV9	few	.	TRBJ1-2	CASSAYSQTTDYGYTF	TGTGCCAGCAGCGCCTACTCCCAGACAACAGACTATGGCTACACCTTC
TRBV28	few	TRBD1	TRBJ1-2	CASYDRVYGYTF	TGTGCCAGCTACGACAGGGTCTATGGCTACACCTTC
TRBV21-1	.	.	TRBJ2-7	CASRGTGGCEQYF	TGTGCCAGCAGAGGGACAGGGGGCTGCGAGCAGTACTTC